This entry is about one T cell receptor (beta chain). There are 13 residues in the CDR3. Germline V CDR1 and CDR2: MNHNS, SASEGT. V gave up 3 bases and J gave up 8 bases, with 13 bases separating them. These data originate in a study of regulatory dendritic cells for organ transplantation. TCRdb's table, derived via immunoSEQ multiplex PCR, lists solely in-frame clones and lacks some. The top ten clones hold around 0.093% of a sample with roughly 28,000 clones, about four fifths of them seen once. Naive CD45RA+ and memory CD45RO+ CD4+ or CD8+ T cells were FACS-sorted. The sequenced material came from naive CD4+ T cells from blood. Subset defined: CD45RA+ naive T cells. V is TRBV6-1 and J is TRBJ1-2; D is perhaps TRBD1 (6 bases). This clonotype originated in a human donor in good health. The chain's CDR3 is CASSDTGLSGYTF. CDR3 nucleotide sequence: TGTGCCAGCAGTGATACAGGGTTAAGCGGCTACACCTTC.